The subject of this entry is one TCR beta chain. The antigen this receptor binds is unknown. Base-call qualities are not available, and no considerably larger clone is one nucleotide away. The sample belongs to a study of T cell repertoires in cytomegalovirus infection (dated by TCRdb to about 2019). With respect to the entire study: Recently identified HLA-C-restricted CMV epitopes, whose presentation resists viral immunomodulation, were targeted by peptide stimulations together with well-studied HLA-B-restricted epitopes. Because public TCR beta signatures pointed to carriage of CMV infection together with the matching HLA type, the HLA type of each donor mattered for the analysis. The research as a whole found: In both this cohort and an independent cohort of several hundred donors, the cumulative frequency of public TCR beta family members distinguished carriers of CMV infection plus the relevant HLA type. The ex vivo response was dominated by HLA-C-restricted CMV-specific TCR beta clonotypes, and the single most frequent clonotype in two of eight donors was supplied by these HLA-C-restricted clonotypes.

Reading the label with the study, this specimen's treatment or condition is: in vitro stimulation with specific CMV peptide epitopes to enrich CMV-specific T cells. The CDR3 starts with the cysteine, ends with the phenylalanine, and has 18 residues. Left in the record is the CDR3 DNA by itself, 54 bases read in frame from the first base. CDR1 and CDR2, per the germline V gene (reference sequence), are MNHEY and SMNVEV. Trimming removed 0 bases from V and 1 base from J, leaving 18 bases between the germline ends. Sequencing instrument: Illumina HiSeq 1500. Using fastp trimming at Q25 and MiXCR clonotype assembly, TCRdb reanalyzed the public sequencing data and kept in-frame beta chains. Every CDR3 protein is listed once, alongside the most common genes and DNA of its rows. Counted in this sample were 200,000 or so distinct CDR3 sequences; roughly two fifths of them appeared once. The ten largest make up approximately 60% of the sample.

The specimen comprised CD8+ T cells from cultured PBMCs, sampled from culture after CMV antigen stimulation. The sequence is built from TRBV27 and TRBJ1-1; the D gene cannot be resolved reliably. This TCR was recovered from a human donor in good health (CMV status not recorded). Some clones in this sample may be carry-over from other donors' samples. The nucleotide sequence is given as TGTGCCAGCAGTTTATCCCCCGGTCCTGCTCTGACGAACACTGAAGCTTTCTTT. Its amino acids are CASSLSPGPALTNTEAFF.